Following are 10 T cell receptor beta chains from one sample sequenced in a study of cytomegalovirus exposure and HLA in healthy donors. Assay: immunoSEQ multiplex PCR; the TCRdb copy retains only in-frame clones and omits some. Of some 170,000 clones in the sample, around nine tenths were seen once. The sequenced sample consisted of PBMCs. All receptors come from a woman in her twenties or thirties in good health and CMV-seronegative.

This chain uses TRBV27 with TRBJ1-2; 8 bases agree with TRBD1. The CDR3 runs to 13 residues. Losses at the gene ends were 4 bases for V and 6 bases for J; bases not matched to a gene: 4. CDR1 is MNHEY and CDR2 is SMNVEV in the germline V gene (reference sequence). CDR3 amino acids: CASSWTGFDGYTF. CDR3 nucleotides: TGTGCCAGCAGTTGGACAGGGTTCGATGGCTACACCTTC.

The V gene is TRBV6-5, the J gene TRBJ2-1; the match to TRBD1 covers 7 bases. The CDR3 has 16 residues. Germline CDR1 reads MNHEY; CDR2 reads SVGAGI. With 3 bases clipped from V and 1 base from J, the junction kept 6 bases outside the gene matches. CDR3 in amino acids: CASSYYRGRSYNEQFF. CDR3 sequence (DNA): TGTGCCAGCAGTTATTACAGGGGTAGGTCCTACAATGAGCAGTTCTTC.

The rearrangement joins TRBV6-5 to TRBJ1-3; D possibly corresponds to TRBD1 (6 bases). This CDR3 region has 16 residues. Trimming removed 2 bases at V and 0 bases at J, with 11 bases between. Germline loops: CDR1 MNHEY, CDR2 SVGAGI. CDR3 coding DNA: TGTGCCAGCAGTTACCAAAGGGGGATCTCTGGAAACACCATATATTTT. Residues: CASSYQRGISGNTIYF.

The CDR3 nucleotides are TGCAGCGTTGAAGATCCTCGCGGGGGGGCGTCCGGGGAGCTGTTTTTT. It is translated as CSVEDPRGGASGELFF. The rearrangement uses TRBV29-1 and TRBJ2-2, with 9 bases aligning to TRBD2. V lost 0 bases and J lost 6; bases outside the gene matches: 8. The CDR3 sequence is 16 residues long. CDR1 SQVTM and CDR2 ANQGSEA come from the germline V gene.

J is TRBJ2-2 and V is TRBV6-5, with no clear D. V was pared by 8 bases and J by 4 bases, with 8 bases between. Germline V gene sequence: CDR1 MNHEY, CDR2 SVGAGI. This CDR3 region has 12 residues. The CDR3 sequence: CASSSRTGELFF. In DNA form, the CDR3 reads TGTGCCAGCTCTTCTCGCACCGGGGAGCTGTTTTTT.

The chain recombines TRBV6-6 with TRBJ2-7; 13 nucleotides align to TRBD2. J lost 6 bases, V lost 8 bases, and 7 bases had no gene match. In germline, CDR1 is MNHNY, CDR2 SVGAGI (reference sequence). The CDR3 has 14 amino acids. The chain's CDR3 is CASGLAGVSGEQYF. The CDR3 region has the DNA TGTGCCAGCGGACTAGCGGGGGTTTCGGGCGAGCAGTACTTC.

The chain joins TRBV6-6 to TRBJ1-2; D remains ambiguous. The CDR3 covers 16 residues. CDR1 is MNHNY and CDR2 is SVGAGI in the germline V gene (reference sequence). Trimming stripped 0 bases from V and 6 bases from J, with 17 bases between. CDR3 protein: CASSYSFEGVVDGYTF. DNA of the CDR3: TGTGCCAGCAGTTACTCGTTCGAGGGAGTGGTTGATGGCTACACCTTC.

This clone has a handful of counts. V and J are TRBV30 and TRBJ1-3, with D perhaps matching TRBD1 (5 bases). The CDR3 sequence is 16 residues long. Germline-derived CDR1 and CDR2 are GTSNPN and SVGIG (reference sequence). V was cut by 0 bases and J by 6 bases, with 18 bases left in between. CDR3 bases: TGTGCCTGGAGTGTACCCGTGGGTCAGGGAATAAACACCATATATTTT. Translated: CAWSVPVGQGINTIYF.

The CDR3 DNA reads TGTGCCAGCAAAAGCGGGCAGTATGAAAAACTGTTTTTT. Its translation: CASKSGQYEKLFF. The chain recombines TRBV2 with TRBJ1-4; D remains unclear. This CDR3 comprises 13 residues. Trimming removed 7 bases from V and 6 bases from J, with 12 bases in between. Looked up from germline, CDR1 is SNHLY and CDR2 is FYNNEI.

The chain couples TRBV4-1 to TRBJ2-7; D call uncertain. CDR3 size: 14 residues. CDR1 MGHRA and CDR2 YSYEKL come from the germline V gene. V was cut by 1 base and J by 0 bases, with 7 bases left in between. This CDR3 reads CASSQARSSYEQYF. The CDR3 DNA reads as TGCGCCAGCAGCCAAGCTCGGAGCTCCTACGAGCAGTACTTC.